This is a list of T cell receptor beta chains from one sample in a study of cytomegalovirus exposure and HLA in healthy donors. The method was immunoSEQ multiplex PCR; TCRdb's version includes in-frame clones alone and lacks a portion of them. The sample carries 85,000 to 100,000 clones, around 60% recorded once. Sequencing input: PBMCs. These TCRs come from a man aged 55 to 70 in good health and CMV-seronegative. Both conserved end residues are part of each CDR3. Fields, in order: CDR3 length, D gene, V gene, clone size, J gene, CDR3 protein, CDR3 DNA. A D gene is named only where the DNA matches it firmly. Part of the rows lack a size; the others show once, few, many or a class for expanded clones.

15	.	TRBV18	.	TRBJ1-2	CASSPQGEGSNGYTF	TGTGCCAGCTCACCACAGGGGGAGGGTTCCAATGGCTACACCTTC
14	.	TRBV10-1	.	TRBJ2-2	CASSAGRLTGELFF	TGCGCCAGCAGCGCTGGGAGGTTAACCGGGGAGCTGTTTTTT
15	TRBD2	TRBV11-3	few	TRBJ2-7	CASSPSLGTSAQQYF	TGTGCCAGCAGCCCGAGCCTCGGGACTAGCGCCCAGCAGTACTTC
14	.	TRBV21-1	.	TRBJ1-2	CASSKRGSLYGYTF	TGTGCCAGCAGCAAAAGGGGCTCTCTCTATGGCTACACCTTC
15	TRBD1	TRBV18	few	TRBJ2-3	CASSNRGPSTDTQYF	TGTGCCAGCTCAAACAGGGGGCCCAGCACAGATACGCAGTATTTT
18	TRBD2	TRBV28	.	TRBJ2-3	CASRDLRMGGDHTDTQYF	TGTGCCAGCAGGGATCTCCGGATGGGGGGGGATCACACAGATACGCAGTATTTT
12	.	TRBV9	.	TRBJ2-3	CASGPGADTQYF	TGTGCCAGTGGGCCAGGGGCAGATACGCAGTATTTT
16	.	TRBV12-5	.	TRBJ2-2	CASGSPPGDNTGELFF	TGTGCTAGTGGTTCCCCCCCAGGGGACAACACCGGGGAGCTGTTTTTT
11	.	TRBV2	.	TRBJ2-7	CASSAEYEQYF	TGTGCCAGCAGCGCTGAGTACGAGCAGTACTTC
16	TRBD2	TRBV6-5	.	TRBJ2-7	CASSYSLGGTSYEQYF	TGTGCCAGCAGTTACTCCCTAGGTGGGACTAGCTACGAGCAGTACTTC
15	TRBD2	TRBV13	.	TRBJ2-7	CASSPGLVKIYEQYF	TGTGCCAGCAGCCCAGGACTAGTGAAAATTTACGAGCAGTACTTC
13	.	TRBV6-5	.	TRBJ2-3	CASYPGGTDTQYF	TGTGCCAGCTATCCGGGAGGCACAGATACGCAGTATTTT
14	TRBD2	TRBV6-4	medium-sized	TRBJ2-3	CASSRLAGEDTQYF	TGTGCCAGCAGCCGGCTAGCGGGAGAGGATACGCAGTATTTT
16	.	TRBV28	.	TRBJ1-4	CASSKPAGDFNEKLFF	TGTGCCAGCAGTAAACCGGCCGGGGATTTTAATGAAAAACTGTTTTTT
15	TRBD1	TRBV5-1	.	TRBJ1-1	CASSLQGVPNTEAFF	TGCGCCAGCAGCTTGCAGGGGGTGCCGAACACTGAAGCTTTCTTT
15	.	TRBV5-6	.	TRBJ2-1	CASSPQGRGYNEQFF	TGTGCCAGCAGCCCTCAAGGGAGGGGGTACAATGAGCAGTTCTTC
15	TRBD2	TRBV11-3	.	TRBJ2-1	CASSFGTSGSNEQFF	TGTGCCAGCAGCTTCGGAACTAGCGGGAGCAATGAGCAGTTCTTC
17	.	TRBV4-1	few	TRBJ1-4	CASSQAAGIAAGEKLFF	TGCGCCAGCAGCCAAGCTGCAGGTATCGCCGCAGGGGAAAAACTGTTTTTT
13	.	TRBV10-1	.	TRBJ2-5	CASSAGVQETQYF	TGCGCCAGCAGTGCCGGGGTCCAAGAGACCCAGTACTTC
16	TRBD1	TRBV7-3	.	TRBJ2-1	CASSSPGQGAGVEQFF	TGTGCCAGCAGCTCGCCGGGACAGGGGGCTGGGGTTGAGCAGTTCTTC
11	TRBD2	TRBV20-1	.	TRBJ2-7	CSARLAVEQYF	TGCAGTGCTCGACTAGCTGTCGAGCAGTACTTC
11	.	TRBV29-1	.	TRBJ1-2	CSAQQGYGYTF	TGCAGCGCTCAACAGGGATATGGCTACACCTTC
17	.	TRBV9	.	TRBJ2-3	CASSTNQGGGSTDTQYF	TGTGCCAGCAGCACCAATCAGGGAGGGGGAAGCACAGATACGCAGTATTTT
14	TRBD1	TRBV5-1	.	TRBJ2-5	CASSTGQPQETQYF	TGCGCCAGCAGCACGGGACAGCCCCAAGAGACCCAGTACTTC
14	TRBD1	TRBV5-1	.	TRBJ2-7	CASSPSTGGYEQYF	TGCGCCAGCAGCCCGTCTACAGGGGGGTACGAGCAGTACTTC
16	TRBD1	TRBV19	.	TRBJ2-2	CASRFGQGFVAGELFF	TGTGCCAGTAGATTCGGACAGGGGTTTGTCGCCGGGGAGCTGTTTTTT
14	TRBD1	TRBV5-6	.	TRBJ1-1	CASSSGTGGSEAFF	TGTGCCAGCAGCTCCGGGACAGGGGGGAGTGAAGCTTTCTTT
16	TRBD1	TRBV5-1	few	TRBJ2-1	CASSSPPGQTYNEQFF	TGCGCCAGCAGCTCGCCTCCGGGACAGACCTACAATGAGCAGTTCTTC
14	.	TRBV6-1	.	TRBJ2-3	CASSESHSRDTQYF	TGTGCCAGCAGTGAATCCCACTCCAGGGATACGCAGTATTTT
11	.	TRBV2	once	TRBJ1-1	CASSPDREAFF	TGTGCCAGCAGTCCAGACAGAGAGGCTTTCTTT
14	TRBD1	TRBV19	.	TRBJ2-7	CASSVPGTDYEQYF	TGTGCCAGTAGTGTCCCCGGGACAGACTACGAGCAGTACTTC
14	TRBD1	TRBV28	few	TRBJ1-5	CASRQGGSNQPQHF	TGTGCCAGCCGACAGGGTGGTAGCAATCAGCCCCAGCATTTT
14	TRBD1	TRBV29-1	.	TRBJ2-3	CSVEGQGLKDTQYF	TGCAGCGTTGAAGGACAGGGGCTAAAAGATACGCAGTATTTT
15	.	TRBV28	.	TRBJ1-5	CASSLQGSSNQPQHF	TGTGCCAGCAGTCTACAGGGTTCTAGCAATCAGCCCCAGCATTTT
15	.	TRBV6-1	.	TRBJ2-1	CASSVTSPNLGEQFF	TGTGCCAGCAGTGTCACTAGCCCTAATCTAGGTGAGCAGTTCTTC
15	.	TRBV27	.	TRBJ1-4	CASSSPGLGGEKLFF	TGTGCCAGCAGTTCCCCGGGACTAGGGGGTGAAAAACTGTTTTTT
13	.	TRBV29-1	.	TRBJ1-1	CSVSLIGNTEAFF	TGCAGCGTCTCATTGATCGGTAACACTGAAGCTTTCTTT
16	TRBD2	TRBV6-1	.	TRBJ2-5	CASSETGTSGQETQYF	TGTGCCAGCAGTGAGACCGGGACTAGCGGACAAGAGACCCAGTACTTC
14	TRBD1	TRBV5-1	.	TRBJ1-3	CASSLTGAGNTIYF	TGCGCCAGCAGCTTGACAGGGGCTGGAAACACCATATATTTT
17	.	TRBV7-9	.	TRBJ1-1	CASSPPVGQHMNTEAFF	TGTGCCAGCAGCCCCCCGGTAGGACAGCACATGAACACTGAAGCTTTCTTT
15	.	TRBV27	.	TRBJ1-3	CASRVNLNSGNTIYF	TGTGCCAGCAGAGTAAACTTAAACTCTGGAAACACCATATATTTT
16	TRBD2	TRBV15	.	TRBJ2-3	CATSRASGRSTDTQYF	TGTGCCACCAGCAGAGCTAGCGGGCGTAGCACAGATACGCAGTATTTT
12	.	TRBV4-1	once	TRBJ1-5	CEWGGTRRPQHF	TGCGAGTGGGGCGGGACTCGTAGGCCCCAGCATTTT
16	.	TRBV6-4	once	TRBJ2-2	CASSDSWGPNTGELFF	TGTGCCAGCAGTGACTCGTGGGGGCCCAACACCGGGGAGCTGTTTTTT
13	TRBD1	TRBV2	.	TRBJ1-1	CASFETGGTEAFF	TGTGCCAGCTTCGAGACAGGGGGCACTGAAGCTTTCTTT